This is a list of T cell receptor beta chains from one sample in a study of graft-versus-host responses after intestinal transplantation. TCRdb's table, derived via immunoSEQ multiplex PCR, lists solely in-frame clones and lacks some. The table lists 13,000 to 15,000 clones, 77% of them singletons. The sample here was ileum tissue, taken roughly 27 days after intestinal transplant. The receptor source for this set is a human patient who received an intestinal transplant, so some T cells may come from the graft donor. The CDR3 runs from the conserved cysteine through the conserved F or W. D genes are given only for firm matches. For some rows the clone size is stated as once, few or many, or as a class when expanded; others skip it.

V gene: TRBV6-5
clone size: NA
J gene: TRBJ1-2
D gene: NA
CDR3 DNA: TGTGCCAGCAGTGAAGGGAGGGAAACGGATGGCTACACCTTC
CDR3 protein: CASSEGRETDGYTF

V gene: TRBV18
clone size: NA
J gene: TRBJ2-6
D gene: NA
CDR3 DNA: TGTGCCAGCTCACCCGCGACAAGTGCTGGGGCCAACGTCCTGACTTTC
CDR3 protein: CASSPATSAGANVLTF

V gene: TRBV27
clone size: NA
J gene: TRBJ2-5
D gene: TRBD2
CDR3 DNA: TGTGCCAGCAGTTTACGAGCGGGGGGCCAGACCCAGTACTTC
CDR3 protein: CASSLRAGGQTQYF

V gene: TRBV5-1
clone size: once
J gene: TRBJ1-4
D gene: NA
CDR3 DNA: TGCGCCAGCAGCTTTTCGGCGGGATCCCGGGGTGAAAAACTGTTTTTT
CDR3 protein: CASSFSAGSRGEKLFF

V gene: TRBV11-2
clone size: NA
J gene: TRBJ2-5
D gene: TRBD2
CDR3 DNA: TGTGCCAGCAGCCCTCGACTAGCGGAAGAGACCCAGTACTTC
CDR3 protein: CASSPRLAEETQYF

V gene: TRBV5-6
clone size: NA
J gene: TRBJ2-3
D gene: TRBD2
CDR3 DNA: TGTGCCAGCAGCCCGGGACTAGCAGGCACAGATACGCAGTATTTT
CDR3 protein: CASSPGLAGTDTQYF

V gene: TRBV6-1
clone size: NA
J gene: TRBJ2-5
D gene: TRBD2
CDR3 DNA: TGTGCCAGCAGTGAAGCGCTCGGGGGGGAGACCCAGTACTTC
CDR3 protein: CASSEALGGETQYF

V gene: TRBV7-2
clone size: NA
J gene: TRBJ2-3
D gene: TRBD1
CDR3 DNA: TGTGCCAGCAGCTCCGGGCGGACAGGGGAAGCATTAGATACGCAGTATTTT
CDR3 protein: CASSSGRTGEALDTQYF

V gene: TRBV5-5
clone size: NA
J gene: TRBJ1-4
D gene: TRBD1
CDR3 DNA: TGTGCCAGCAGCCATGGGACAGGAAATGAAAAACTGTTTTTT
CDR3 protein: CASSHGTGNEKLFF

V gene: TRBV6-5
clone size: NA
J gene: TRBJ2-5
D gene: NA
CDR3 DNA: TGTGCCAGCAGTTACGGGGCAGGGTACCAAGAGACCCAGTACTTC
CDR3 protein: CASSYGAGYQETQYF

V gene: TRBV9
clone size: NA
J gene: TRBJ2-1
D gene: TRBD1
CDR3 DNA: TGTGCCAGCAGCGTAGGGACAGGGGCCTACAATGAGCAGTTCTTC
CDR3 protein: CASSVGTGAYNEQFF

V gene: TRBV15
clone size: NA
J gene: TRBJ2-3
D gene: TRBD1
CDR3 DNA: TGTGCCACCTGCCGGGACAGCCAGAACACAGATACGCAGTATTTT
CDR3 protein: CATCRDSQNTDTQYF

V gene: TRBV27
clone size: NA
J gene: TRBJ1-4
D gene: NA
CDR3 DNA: TGTGCCAGCAGTTCCGAGATGGGAGGGGGTGAAAAACTGTTTTTT
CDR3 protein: CASSSEMGGGEKLFF

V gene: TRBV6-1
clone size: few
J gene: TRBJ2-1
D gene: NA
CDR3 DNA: TGTGCCAGCAGTGCTCCTACCACCTCCTACAATGAGCAGTTCTTC
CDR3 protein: CASSAPTTSYNEQFF

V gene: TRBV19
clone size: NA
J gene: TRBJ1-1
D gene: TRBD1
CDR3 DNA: TGTGCCAGTAGTATAGCCAGGACAGGCCCCACTGAAGCTTTCTTT
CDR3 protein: CASSIARTGPTEAFF

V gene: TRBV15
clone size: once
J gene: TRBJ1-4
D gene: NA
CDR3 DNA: TGTGCCACCAGCCCCCGATTAATATTGAGGGAAAAACTGTTTTTT
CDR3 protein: CATSPRLILREKLFF

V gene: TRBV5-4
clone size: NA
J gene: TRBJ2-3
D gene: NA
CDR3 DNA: TGTGCCAGCAGCTTGGAGGTGGAGGGTCTCACAGATACGCAGTATTTT
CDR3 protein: CASSLEVEGLTDTQYF

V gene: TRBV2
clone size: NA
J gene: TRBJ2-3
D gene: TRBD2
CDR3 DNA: TGTGCCAGCAGTGAAATGGAACGGGGGGGTGCAGATACGCAGTATTTT
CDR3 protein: CASSEMERGGADTQYF

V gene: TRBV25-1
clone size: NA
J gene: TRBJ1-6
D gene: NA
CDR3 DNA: TGTGCCAGCGAGCGCGGACCTTCGGGGTCACCCCTCCACTTT
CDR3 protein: CASERGPSGSPLHF

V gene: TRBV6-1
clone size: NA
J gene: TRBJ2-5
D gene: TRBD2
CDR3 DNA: TGTGCCAGCAGTGACGGGACTAGCGGGGGCCTCCGGGAGACCCAGTACTTC
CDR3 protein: CASSDGTSGGLRETQYF

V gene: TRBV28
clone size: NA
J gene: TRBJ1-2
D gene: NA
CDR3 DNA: TGTGCCAGCACCACGGGGACTGTGGTTGGCTACACCTTC
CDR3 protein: CASTTGTVVGYTF

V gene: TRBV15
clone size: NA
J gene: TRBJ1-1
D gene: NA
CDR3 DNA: TGTGCCACCAGCCCCCCGGGGGAGTGGTTCGCTGAAGCTTTCTTT
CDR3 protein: CATSPPGEWFAEAFF

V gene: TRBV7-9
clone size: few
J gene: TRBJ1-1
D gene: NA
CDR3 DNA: TGTGCCATCACTACGGGCTCAGGGCGGGGTATCACTGAAGCTTTCTTT
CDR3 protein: CAITTGSGRGITEAFF

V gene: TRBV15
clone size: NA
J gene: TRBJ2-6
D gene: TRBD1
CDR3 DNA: TGTGCCACCAGCAGAAGGACAGGGACTGGGGCCAACGTCCTGACTTTC
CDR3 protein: CATSRRTGTGANVLTF

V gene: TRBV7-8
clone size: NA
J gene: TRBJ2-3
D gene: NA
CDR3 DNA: TGTGCCAGCCGACGGGAAGCGGCAGATACGCAGTATTTT
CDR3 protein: CASRREAADTQYF

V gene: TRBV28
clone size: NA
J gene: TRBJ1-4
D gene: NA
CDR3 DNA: TGTGCCAGCAGTCCCCCCAGACAGTTAGGGGAAAAACTGTTTTTT
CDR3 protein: CASSPPRQLGEKLFF

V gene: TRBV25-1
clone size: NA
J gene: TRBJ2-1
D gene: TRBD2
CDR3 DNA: TGTGCCAGCAGTGAACCGGGACTAGCCCTAAATGAGCAGTTCTTC
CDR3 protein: CASSEPGLALNEQFF

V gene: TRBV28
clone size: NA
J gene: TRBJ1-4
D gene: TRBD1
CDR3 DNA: TGTGCCAGCAGTTTCCCAGGGACAGCTAATGAAAAACTGTTTTTT
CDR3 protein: CASSFPGTANEKLFF

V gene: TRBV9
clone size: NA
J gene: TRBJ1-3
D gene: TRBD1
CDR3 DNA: TGTGCCAGCAGCGGGAGACAGGGGTCCGACTCTGGAAACACCATATATTTT
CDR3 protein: CASSGRQGSDSGNTIYF

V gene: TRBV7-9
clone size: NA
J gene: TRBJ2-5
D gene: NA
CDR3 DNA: TGTGCCAGCAGCCCCGACCCCGGGGTAGCGCAAGAGACCCAGTACTTC
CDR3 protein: CASSPDPGVAQETQYF

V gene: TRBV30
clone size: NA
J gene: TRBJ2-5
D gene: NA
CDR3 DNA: TGTGCCTGGAGTCATGACAGCAGGCCCCCCCAAGAGACCCAGTACTTC
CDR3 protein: CAWSHDSRPPQETQYF

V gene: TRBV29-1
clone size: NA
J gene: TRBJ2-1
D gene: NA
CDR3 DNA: TGCAGCGTTGAATCTACAGGAGTTTTTAGCAATGAGCAGTTCTTC
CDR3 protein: CSVESTGVFSNEQFF

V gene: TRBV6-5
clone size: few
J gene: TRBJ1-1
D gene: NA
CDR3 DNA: TGTGCCAGCAGTCCAGGGGCGAACACTGAAGCTTTCTTT
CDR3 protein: CASSPGANTEAFF

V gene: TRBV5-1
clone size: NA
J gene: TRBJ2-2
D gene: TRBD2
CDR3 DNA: TGCGCCAGCAGCTTGACTAGCGGGGTGAACACCGGGGAGCTGTTTTTT
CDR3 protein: CASSLTSGVNTGELFF

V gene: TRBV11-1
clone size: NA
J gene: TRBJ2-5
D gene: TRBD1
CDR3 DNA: TGTGCCAGCAGGGGCCGGGACAGGGGGCCCCAAGAGACCCAGTACTTC
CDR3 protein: CASRGRDRGPQETQYF

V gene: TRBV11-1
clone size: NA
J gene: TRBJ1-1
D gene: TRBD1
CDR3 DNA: TGTGCCAGCAGCTCCACAGGGGACACTGAAGCTTTCTTT
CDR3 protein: CASSSTGDTEAFF

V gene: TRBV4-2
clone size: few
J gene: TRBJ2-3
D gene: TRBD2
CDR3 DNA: TGTGCCAGCAGCCAGAGTCCCACGGGGGGGTACGGGCATACGCAGTATTTT
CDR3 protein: CASSQSPTGGYGHTQYF

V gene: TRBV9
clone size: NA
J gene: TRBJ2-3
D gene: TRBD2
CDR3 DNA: TGTGCCAGCAGCGTAGGTTCTAGCGGAACCTCTAGCACAGATACGCAGTATTTT
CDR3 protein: CASSVGSSGTSSTDTQYF

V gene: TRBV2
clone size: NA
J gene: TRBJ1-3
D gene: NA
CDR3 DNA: TGTGCCAGCAAGGAGGAATCCTCTGGAAACACCATATATTTT
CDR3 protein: CASKEESSGNTIYF

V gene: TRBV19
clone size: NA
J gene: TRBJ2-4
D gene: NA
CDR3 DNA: TGTGCCAGTAACTCACAGCTAGCCAAAAACATTCAGTACTTC
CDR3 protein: CASNSQLAKNIQYF

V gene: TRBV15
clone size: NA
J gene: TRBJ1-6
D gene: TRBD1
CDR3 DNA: TGTGCCACCAGCAGATTGGACAGGGGGAATTCACCCCTCCACTTT
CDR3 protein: CATSRLDRGNSPLHF

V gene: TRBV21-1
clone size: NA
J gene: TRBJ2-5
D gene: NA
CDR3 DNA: TGTGCCAGCAGCAAAAGGACAGGAAAGGCCCAGTACTTC
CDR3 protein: CASSKRTGKAQYF

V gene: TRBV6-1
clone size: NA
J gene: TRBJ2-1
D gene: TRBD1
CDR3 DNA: TGTGCCTCCGGACAGGGGGCAAATGAGCAGTTCTTC
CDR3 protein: CASGQGANEQFF

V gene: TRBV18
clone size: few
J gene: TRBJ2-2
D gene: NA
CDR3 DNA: TGTGCCAGCTCCCATGGGACAACGAACACCGGGGAGCTGTTTTTT
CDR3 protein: CASSHGTTNTGELFF

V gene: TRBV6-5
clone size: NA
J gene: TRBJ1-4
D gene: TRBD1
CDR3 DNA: TGTGCCAGCAGTTCCCAGGGGGCAACTAATGAAAAACTGTTTTTT
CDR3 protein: CASSSQGATNEKLFF

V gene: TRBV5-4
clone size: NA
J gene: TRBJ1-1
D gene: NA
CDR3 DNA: TGTGCCAGCAGCTTGATACAGGGTAAGGGCACTGAAGCTTTCTTT
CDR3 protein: CASSLIQGKGTEAFF

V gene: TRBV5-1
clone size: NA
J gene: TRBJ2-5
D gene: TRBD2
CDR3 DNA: TGCGCCAGCAGCCCCGGTGGTAGCGGGGGTTACCAAGAGACCCAGTACTTC
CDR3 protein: CASSPGGSGGYQETQYF

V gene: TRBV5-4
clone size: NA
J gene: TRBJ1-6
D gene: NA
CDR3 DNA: TGTGCCAGCAGCTCGGGACTCCCGAAAAATAATTCACCCCTCCACTTT
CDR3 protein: CASSSGLPKNNSPLHF

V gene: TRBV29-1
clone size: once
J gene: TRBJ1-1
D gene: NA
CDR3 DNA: TGCAGCGGAGAAGCAGGGTGGGACACTGAAGCTTTCTTT
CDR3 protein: CSGEAGWDTEAFF

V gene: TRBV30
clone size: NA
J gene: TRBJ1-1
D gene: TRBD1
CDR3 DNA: TGTGCCTGGAGTGTCTCCCGAGACAGGGGCACTGAAGCTTTCTTT
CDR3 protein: CAWSVSRDRGTEAFF

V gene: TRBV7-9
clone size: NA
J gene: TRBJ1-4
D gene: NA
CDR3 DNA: TGTGCCAGCAGCTTAGTGGGTGACAGACGTCGAGCTAATGAAAAACTGTTTTTT
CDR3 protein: CASSLVGDRRRANEKLFF